This entry concerns a single T cell receptor (beta chain). Only in-frame clones appear in the TCRdb table, and some are missing; sequencing was by immunoSEQ multiplex PCR. The sample lists about 56,000 clones; around 86% were seen once. V dropped 6 bases and J dropped 5 bases, with 17 bases sitting between them. CDR3 length: 15 amino acids. CDR1 and CDR2 (germline): SNHLY, FYNNEI. This record belongs to a study of PD-L1 blockade in urothelial cancer. The time point was: pretreatment peripheral blood. This TCR derives from a man aged 65 to 85 with urothelial cancer. The sequenced sample was PBMCs, obtained around atezolizumab (anti-PD-L1) treatment. This chain connects TRBV2 to TRBJ2-1, with D possibly being TRBD2 (6 bases). CDR3 residues: CASRKTGTQNNEQFF. Here the CDR3 DNA reads TGTGCCAGCAGAAAAACCGGGACTCAAAACAATGAGCAGTTCTTC.